A selection of T cell receptor beta chains follows, all from one sample in a study of T cell repertoires in cytomegalovirus infection. TCRdb fed the reads into MiXCR, producing one record per CDR3 protein. The sample contains about 52,000 distinct CDR3 sequences, about 20% of which appear only once. The antigens for these receptors are not known. Sequencing was performed on CD8+ T cells from cultured PBMCs, taken from culture after CMV antigen stimulation. These receptors originate from a human donor in good health (CMV status not recorded). Some clones in this sample may be carry-over from other donors' samples. Both conserved end residues are part of each CDR3. A D gene is named only where the DNA matches it firmly. Some rows mark clone size as missing; the rest say once, few, many or name a class of expanded clone.

clone size: few; D gene: NA; J gene: TRBJ2-2; V gene: TRBV2; CDR3 protein: CASIPGLNTGELFF; CDR3 DNA: TGTGCCAGCATACCGGGACTTAACACCGGGGAGCTGTTTTTT
clone size: NA; D gene: NA; J gene: TRBJ1-1; V gene: TRBV3-1; CDR3 protein: CASSQDHSKSRNTEAFF; CDR3 DNA: TGTGCCAGCAGCCAAGATCATAGTAAGTCGCGGAACACTGAAGCTTTCTTT
clone size: NA; D gene: NA; J gene: TRBJ1-1; V gene: TRBV4-1; CDR3 protein: CASSRRGDPEAFF; CDR3 DNA: TGCGCCAGCAGCCGCAGAGGGGATCCTGAAGCTTTCTTT
clone size: NA; D gene: NA; J gene: TRBJ2-2; V gene: TRBV6-2/TRBV6-3; CDR3 protein: CASSWGTGELFF; CDR3 DNA: TGTGCCAGCAGTTGGGGCACCGGGGAGCTGTTTTTT
clone size: few; D gene: TRBD1; J gene: TRBJ1-1; V gene: TRBV7-2; CDR3 protein: CASSFAWTGGTEAFF; CDR3 DNA: TGTGCCAGCAGCTTCGCTTGGACAGGGGGGACTGAAGCTTTCTTT
clone size: few; D gene: NA; J gene: TRBJ2-3; V gene: TRBV7-9; CDR3 protein: CASSTRTETTPHCCTDTQYF; CDR3 DNA: TGTGCCAGCAGCACCCGGACAGAAACAACCCCTCACTGTTGCACAGATACGCAGTATTTT
clone size: NA; D gene: NA; J gene: TRBJ1-1; V gene: TRBV7-4; CDR3 protein: CASSFEIKNTEAFF; CDR3 DNA: TGTGCCAGCAGCTTTGAAATAAAGAACACTGAAGCTTTCTTT
clone size: once; D gene: NA; J gene: TRBJ2-7; V gene: TRBV7-2; CDR3 protein: CASSLYPYEQYF; CDR3 DNA: TGTGCCAGCAGCTTATACCCCTACGAGCAGTACTTC
clone size: many; D gene: TRBD1; J gene: TRBJ2-7; V gene: TRBV7-2; CDR3 protein: CASSLDGQGTYEQYF; CDR3 DNA: TGTGCCAGCAGCTTAGACGGACAGGGAACCTACGAGCAGTACTTC
clone size: NA; D gene: NA; J gene: TRBJ2-7; V gene: TRBV27; CDR3 protein: CASKGAYYEQYF; CDR3 DNA: TGTGCCAGCAAAGGAGCATACTACGAGCAGTACTTC
clone size: NA; D gene: TRBD1; J gene: TRBJ1-2; V gene: TRBV27; CDR3 protein: CASSFSRTGINYGYTF; CDR3 DNA: TGTGCCAGCAGTTTTTCTCGGACAGGAATTAACTATGGCTACACCTTC
clone size: NA; D gene: NA; J gene: TRBJ2-7; V gene: TRBV6-5; CDR3 protein: CASSYGGGGYEQYF; CDR3 DNA: TGTGCCAGCAGTTATGGTGGGGGAGGCTACGAGCAGTACTTC
clone size: NA; D gene: NA; J gene: TRBJ1-2; V gene: TRBV7-9; CDR3 protein: CASSSGGSYGYTF; CDR3 DNA: TGTGCCAGCAGCTCGGGGGGCAGTTATGGCTACACCTTC
clone size: NA; D gene: NA; J gene: TRBJ2-3; V gene: TRBV7-2; CDR3 protein: CASRLIGDQYF; CDR3 DNA: TGTGCCAGCAGGCTGATCGGCGACCAATATTTT
clone size: NA; D gene: NA; J gene: TRBJ1-1; V gene: TRBV2; CDR3 protein: CASMGGRAEAFF; CDR3 DNA: TGTGCCAGCATGGGGGGGAGGGCTGAAGCTTTCTTT
clone size: few; D gene: NA; J gene: TRBJ2-7; V gene: TRBV7-2; CDR3 protein: CASSLDPPPGEYEQYF; CDR3 DNA: TGTGCCAGCAGCTTAGATCCCCCACCGGGGGAGTACGAGCAGTACTTC
clone size: NA; D gene: NA; J gene: TRBJ2-5; V gene: TRBV4-1; CDR3 protein: CASSQVPPGTETQYF; CDR3 DNA: TGCGCCAGCAGCCAAGTACCTCCGGGGACGGAGACCCAGTACTTC
clone size: few; D gene: NA; J gene: TRBJ2-1; V gene: TRBV7-8; CDR3 protein: CASSLEASDNEQFF; CDR3 DNA: TGTGCCAGCAGCCTAGAGGCGAGCGACAATGAGCAGTTCTTC
clone size: NA; D gene: NA; J gene: TRBJ2-1; V gene: TRBV7-6; CDR3 protein: CASTVSGSNEQFF; CDR3 DNA: TGTGCCAGCACCGTTAGTGGTTCCAATGAGCAGTTCTTC
clone size: NA; D gene: NA; J gene: TRBJ1-1; V gene: TRBV5-1; CDR3 protein: CASSLGQDLMNTEAFF; CDR3 DNA: TGCGCCAGCAGCTTGGGCCAGGACCTCATGAACACTGAAGCTTTCTTT
clone size: few; D gene: NA; J gene: TRBJ2-1; V gene: TRBV12-3/TRBV12-4; CDR3 protein: CASSLATVSYNEQFF; CDR3 DNA: TGTGCCAGCAGTTTAGCAACAGTTTCCTACAATGAGCAGTTCTTC
clone size: NA; D gene: NA; J gene: TRBJ1-1; V gene: TRBV6-2/TRBV6-3; CDR3 protein: CASSPSVDTEAFF; CDR3 DNA: TGTGCCAGCAGCCCTTCTGTTGACACTGAAGCTTTCTTT
clone size: NA; D gene: TRBD1; J gene: TRBJ1-4; V gene: TRBV7-8; CDR3 protein: CASSSGQGGYTNEKLFF; CDR3 DNA: TGTGCCAGCAGCTCAGGACAGGGCGGATACACTAATGAAAAACTGTTTTTT
clone size: few; D gene: NA; J gene: TRBJ1-1; V gene: TRBV19; CDR3 protein: CASRDGRRDTEAFF; CDR3 DNA: TGTGCCAGTAGGGATGGGCGTCGGGACACTGAAGCTTTCTTT
clone size: NA; D gene: TRBD2; J gene: TRBJ2-7; V gene: TRBV5-6; CDR3 protein: CASSLGGDPYEQYF; CDR3 DNA: TGTGCCAGCAGCCTGGGAGGGGACCCCTACGAGCAGTACTTC
clone size: NA; D gene: NA; J gene: TRBJ1-6; V gene: TRBV28; CDR3 protein: CASSRTILGSPLHF; CDR3 DNA: TGTGCCAGCAGCCGGACCATTCTGGGTTCACCCCTCCACTTT
clone size: NA; D gene: NA; J gene: TRBJ2-4; V gene: TRBV7-9; CDR3 protein: CASSGLGEIAKNIQYF; CDR3 DNA: TGTGCCAGCAGCGGCTTGGGCGAAATAGCCAAAAACATTCAGTACTTC
clone size: NA; D gene: NA; J gene: TRBJ1-5; V gene: TRBV6-2/TRBV6-3; CDR3 protein: CASSFNRQGTYSNQPQHF; CDR3 DNA: TGTGCCAGCAGTTTTAATCGTCAGGGGACCTATAGCAATCAGCCCCAGCATTTT
clone size: few; D gene: NA; J gene: TRBJ2-2; V gene: TRBV7-8; CDR3 protein: CASSLDPKNTGELFF; CDR3 DNA: TGTGCCAGCAGCTTGGACCCTAAGAACACCGGGGAGCTGTTTTTT
clone size: NA; D gene: NA; J gene: TRBJ2-1; V gene: TRBV6-6; CDR3 protein: CASSRTLDNEQFF; CDR3 DNA: TGTGCCAGCAGCCGGACTCTCGACAATGAGCAGTTCTTC
clone size: few; D gene: TRBD1; J gene: TRBJ1-4; V gene: TRBV19; CDR3 protein: CASSNPGQINEKLFF; CDR3 DNA: TGTGCCAGTAGCAATCCGGGACAGATAAATGAAAAACTGTTTTTT
clone size: NA; D gene: NA; J gene: TRBJ2-1; V gene: TRBV4-3; CDR3 protein: CASSQGGAGAFSDEQFF; CDR3 DNA: TGCGCCAGCAGCCAAGGAGGGGCGGGGGCTTTTTCTGATGAGCAGTTCTTC
clone size: NA; D gene: NA; J gene: TRBJ2-3; V gene: TRBV28; CDR3 protein: CASSLGRIEYGTDTQYF; CDR3 DNA: TGTGCCAGCAGTTTAGGGAGAATTGAGTACGGCACAGATACGCAGTATTTT